The next 23 T cell receptor beta chains were all read from a single sample in a study of T cell responses to AZD1222 COVID-19 vaccine. Sequenced by immunoSEQ multiplex PCR; TCRdb stores in-frame clones only, minus some. The sample lists about 180,000 clones; about 90% were seen once. The sample was peripheral blood, taken on day 0 of AZD1222 vaccination. Receptors originate from an adult in good health.

The genes are TRBV28 and TRBJ1-5; D gene ambiguous. Germline V gene lookup returns CDR1 MDHEN and CDR2 SYDVKM. The CDR3 consists of 12 residues. Deletions cut 7 bases from V and 5 bases from J, with 9 bases between. The CDR3 sequence: CASKGFDQPQHF. For the CDR3, the DNA is TGTGCCAGCAAGGGTTTCGATCAGCCCCAGCATTTT. The whole variable domain, remainder taken from reference TRBV28 and TRBJ1-5, is DVKVTQSSRYLVKRTGEKVFLECVQDMDHENMFWYRQDPGLGLRLIYFSYDVKMKEKGDIPEGYSVSREKKERFSLILESASTNQTSMYLCASKGFDQPQHFGDGTRLSIL.

The chain employs TRBV3-1 (or the pseudogene TRBV3-2) and TRBJ1-1; D is uncertain. Trimming removed 4 bases from V and 8 bases from J, with 8 bases in between. Germline assignment: CDR1 LGHDT and CDR2 YNNKEL (reference sequence). This CDR3 spans 11 amino acids. CDR3 sequence (DNA): TGTGCCAGCAGCCGGTCGGGGGAAGCTTTCTTT. Amino acid sequence: CASSRSGEAFF.

J is TRBJ2-1 and V is TRBV7-2; 9 bases align to TRBD2. CDR1 and CDR2 (germline): SGHTA, FQGNSA. The CDR3 runs to 17 residues. J was trimmed by 7 bases and V by 2 bases; bases with no gene match: 12. The CDR3 coding sequence is TGTGCCAGCAGCTTACGTCGAGGGGCGGGAGGGTCGAATGAGCAGTTCTTC. Protein product: CASSLRRGAGGSNEQFF.

The chain combines TRBV6-5 with TRBJ2-7, with D hard to call. This CDR3 has 11 residues. Trimming removed 7 bases from V and 6 bases from J, with 10 bases in between. Germline V gives CDR1 MNHEY, CDR2 SVGAGI. The CDR3 reads CASTIGAEQYF. The CDR3 DNA follows: TGTGCCAGCACAATTGGTGCCGAGCAGTACTTC.

This clone was seen only once. V and J are TRBV28 and TRBJ1-2; possible D gene TRBD1, 5 bases. The CDR3 contains 14 residues. Deletions cut 6 bases from V and 4 bases from J, with 15 bases between. From germline, CDR1 is MDHEN and CDR2 SYDVKM. CDR3 amino acids: CASSRIRDTYGYTF. The CDR3 DNA is TGTGCCAGCAGCCGAATCAGGGATACCTATGGCTACACCTTC.

CDR3 region: CASSYGQSMGGELFF. In DNA, the CDR3 is TGTGCCAGCAGTTACGGACAGTCTATGGGCGGGGAGCTGTTTTTT. V gene TRBV6-6 combines with J gene TRBJ2-2, with D maybe TRBD1 (6 bases). Germline CDR1 reads MNHNY; CDR2 reads SVGAGI (reference sequence). The CDR3 consists of 15 residues. V lost 2 bases to trimming and J lost 7 bases, with 14 bases between them.

This clone was observed once. This chain connects TRBV12-3 or TRBV12-4 to TRBJ1-5; 7 nucleotides line up with TRBD1. The V segment lost 3 bases and the J segment 11 bases; nucleotides outside the gene matches: 7. The length of the CDR3 is 13 residues. The CDR3 here is CASSFGTVGTQHF. The DNA of the CDR3 is TGTGCCAGCAGTTTTGGGACAGTTGGGACCCAGCATTTT.

The V gene is TRBV27, the J gene TRBJ2-2, with a possible D match to TRBD2 (5 bases). Trimming took 1 base from V and 8 from J, leaving 11 bases between them. CDR3 size: 14 residues. CDR1 is MNHEY and CDR2 is SMNVEV in the germline V gene (reference sequence). The CDR3 bases are TGTGCCAGCAGTTTATTAAGCACGGGGGGGGAGCTGTTTTTT. Amino acid sequence: CASSLLSTGGELFF.

This sequence joins TRBV3-1 (or the pseudogene TRBV3-2) and TRBJ1-5, with no clear D. Germline V gene lookup returns CDR1 LGHDT and CDR2 YNNKEL (reference sequence). The CDR3 covers 12 residues. The V gene lost 4 bases and the J gene lost 3 bases, with 4 bases spanning the gap. DNA of the CDR3: TGTGCCAGCAGCCGGGTCAATCAGCCCCAGCATTTT. It codes for CASSRVNQPQHF.

The chain recombines TRBV7-8 with TRBJ2-2; no clear D. Germline CDR1 and CDR2: SGHVS and FQNEAQ. The length of the CDR3 is 16 residues. The V end was cut by 0 bases, the J end by 4 bases, with 12 bases between. Written as DNA, the CDR3 is TGTGCCAGCAGCTTAGCGGCACAGTCAATCACCGGGGAGCTGTTTTTT. Translation gives CASSLAAQSITGELFF.

The gene calls are TRBV6-5 and TRBJ1-1, with a weak D call TRBD1 (6 bases). CDR1 is MNHEY and CDR2 is SVGAGI in the germline V gene. This CDR3 has 11 amino acids. Between the trimmed V and J ends, which lost 7 bases and 10 bases, there was a span of 13 bases. CDR3 loop: CASNLGGRAFF. The DNA for the CDR3 is TGTGCCAGCAACCTAGGGGGTCGAGCTTTCTTT.

The gene calls are TRBV10-2 and TRBJ1-4; 10 nucleotides align to TRBD1. Germline loops: CDR1 WSHSY, CDR2 SAAADI. The V gene end was trimmed by 6 bases and the J gene end by 5 bases; junction bases not matched to a gene: 6. The CDR3 is made up of 15 amino acids. The CDR3, as DNA: TGCGCCAGCAGCGCCGGACAGGGGGGCAATGAAAAACTGTTTTTT. It encodes CASSAGQGGNEKLFF.

This clone was seen a single time. This sequence joins TRBV9 and TRBJ1-6; D is possibly TRBD1 (5 bases). This CDR3 comprises 15 residues. Trimming left V 0 bases short and J 9 bases short, with 13 bases between. Germline CDR1 reads SGDLS; CDR2 reads YYNGEE. The CDR3, as DNA: TGTGCCAGCAGCGTAGGGCCAGGGCCCTTTTCACCCCTCCACTTT. As protein: CASSVGPGPFSPLHF.

V is TRBV19 and J is TRBJ1-2, with a tentative D call TRBD1 (5 bases). The CDR3 runs 12 residues. CDR1 and CDR2 from the germline V gene are LNHDA and SQIVND (reference sequence). Trimming took off 4 bases at V and 8 bases at J, with 11 bases between the two ends. CDR3 protein: CASSTPGGGYTF. DNA of the CDR3: TGTGCCAGTAGTACGCCGGGGGGAGGCTACACCTTC. Looking up the rest from reference TRBV19 and TRBJ1-2 gives the full variable domain: DGGITQSPKYLFRKEGQNVTLSCEQNLNHDAMYWYRQDPGQGLRLIYYSQIVNDFQKGDIAEGYSVSREKKESFPLTVTSAQKNPTAFYLCASSTPGGGYTFGSGTRLTVV.

The chain employs TRBV5-1 and TRBJ2-1, with D possibly matching TRBD1 (5 bases). V was clipped by 0 bases and J by 5 bases, with 12 bases between them. The CDR3 is 15 residues long. The V gene's germline CDR1 is SGHRS and CDR2 YFSETQ. CDR3 residues: CASSLGHGQNNEQFF. Written as DNA, the CDR3 is TGCGCCAGCAGCTTGGGGCACGGACAAAACAATGAGCAGTTCTTC.

The chain recombines TRBV2 with TRBJ2-2; the D gene is possibly TRBD1 (6 bases). Trimming took 2 bases from V and 5 from J, leaving 12 bases between them. The CDR3 sequence is 15 residues long. Germline assignment: CDR1 SNHLY and CDR2 FYNNEI. CDR3 in DNA: TGTGCCAGCAGTGAATGGGGCAGGGGTACCGGGGAGCTGTTTTTT. Its protein product is CASSEWGRGTGELFF.

This clone was observed a handful of times. The rearrangement joins TRBV5-6 to TRBJ1-1, with D maybe TRBD1 (5 bases). Germline lookup yields CDR1 SGHDT and CDR2 YYEEEE. V shed 0 bases and J shed 7 bases, with 10 bases lying between them. The CDR3 spans 13 residues. CDR3 loop: CASSLGGDNEAFF. As DNA, the CDR3 is TGTGCCAGCAGCTTGGGGGGCGATAATGAAGCTTTCTTT. The full variable domain, rest sourced from reference TRBV5-6 and TRBJ1-1, is DAGVTQSPTHLIKTRGQQVTLRCSPKSGHDTVSWYQQALGQGPQFIFQYYEEEERQRGNFPDRFSGHQFPNYSSELNVNALLLGDSALYLCASSLGGDNEAFFGQGTRLTVV.

This clone has just one count. V usage is TRBV4-3 and J usage is TRBJ2-7; tentatively, D is TRBD1 (7 bases). There are 19 residues in the CDR3. V lost 1 base, J lost 3 bases, and 25 bases lay in between. Germline V gene lookup returns CDR1 LGHNA and CDR2 YSLEER. The CDR3 sequence is CASSQVSGTLTGRLYEQYF. The CDR3 DNA sequence: TGCGCCAGCAGCCAAGTGTCCGGCACTTTGACAGGGAGGCTCTACGAGCAGTACTTC.

The chain couples TRBV27 to TRBJ1-2; weak D call: TRBD1 (6 bases). V was trimmed by 0 bases and J by 6 bases, leaving 14 bases between them. This CDR3 has 15 residues. Germline CDR1 is MNHEY and CDR2 is SMNVEV (reference sequence). This CDR3 is CASSLSIGPGDGYTF. CDR3 nucleotide sequence: TGTGCCAGCAGTTTATCGATTGGCCCAGGGGATGGCTACACCTTC.

V is TRBV6-1 and J is TRBJ2-2; the D is unclear. This CDR3 has 12 residues. The germline V and J ends were trimmed by 2 bases and 8 bases, with 6 bases remaining between them. CDR1 is MNHNS and CDR2 is SASEGT in the germline V gene. CDR3 region: CASSETGGELFF. DNA of the CDR3: TGTGCCAGCAGTGAAACCGGGGGGGAGCTGTTTTTT.

V is TRBV10-3 and J is TRBJ1-2, with D unclear. V was pared by 2 bases and J by 0 bases, with 10 bases between. This CDR3 is built from 15 residues. Germline loops: CDR1 ENHRY, CDR2 SYGVKD. CDR3 amino acids: CAISEGRGANYGYTF. The CDR3 DNA is TGTGCCATCAGTGAGGGTCGTGGGGCTAACTATGGCTACACCTTC.

CDR3 in amino acids: CASRGSDTEAFF. CDR3 nucleotide sequence: TGTGCCAGCAGGGGGTCGGACACTGAAGCTTTCTTT. The chain uses TRBV6-4 and TRBJ1-1; no definite D call. The CDR3 extends over 12 amino acids. The germline V and J ends were trimmed by 6 bases and 3 bases, with 8 bases remaining between them. CDR1 and CDR2 from the germline V gene are MRHNA and SNTAGT.

The count of this clone is one. The V and J genes are TRBV21-1 and TRBJ1-5. TRBV21-1 is a listed pseudogene. The CDR3 covers 17 residues. CDR3 nucleotide sequence: TGTGCCAGCAGCGGAAGGGGAGGGGTTTATAGCAATCAGCCCCAGCATTTT. Translated, it gives CASSGRGGVYSNQPQHF.